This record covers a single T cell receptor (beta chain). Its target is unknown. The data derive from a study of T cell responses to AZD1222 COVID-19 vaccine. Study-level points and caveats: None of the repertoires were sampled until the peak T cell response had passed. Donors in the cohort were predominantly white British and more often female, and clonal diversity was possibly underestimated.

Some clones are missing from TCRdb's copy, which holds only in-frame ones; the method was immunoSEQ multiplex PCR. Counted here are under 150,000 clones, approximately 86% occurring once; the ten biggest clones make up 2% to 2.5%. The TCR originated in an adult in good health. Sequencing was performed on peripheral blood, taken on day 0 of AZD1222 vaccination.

CDR3 sequence: CASSSAGTRPLYEQFF. CDR3 nucleotide sequence: TGTGCCAGCAGCTCCGCCGGGACTAGACCCCTCTATGAGCAGTTCTTC. The genes are TRBV28 and TRBJ2-1, with 8 bases lining up with TRBD2. The CDR3 spans 16 residues. Germline lookup yields CDR1 MDHEN and CDR2 SYDVKM. V shed 6 bases and J 8 bases; nucleotides not matched to a gene: 15. The full variable domain, with the rest looked up from reference TRBV28 and TRBJ2-1, is DVKVTQSSRYLVKRTGEKVFLECVQDMDHENMFWYRQDPGLGLRLIYFSYDVKMKEKGDIPEGYSVSREKKERFSLILESASTNQTSMYLCASSSAGTRPLYEQFFGPGTRLTVL.